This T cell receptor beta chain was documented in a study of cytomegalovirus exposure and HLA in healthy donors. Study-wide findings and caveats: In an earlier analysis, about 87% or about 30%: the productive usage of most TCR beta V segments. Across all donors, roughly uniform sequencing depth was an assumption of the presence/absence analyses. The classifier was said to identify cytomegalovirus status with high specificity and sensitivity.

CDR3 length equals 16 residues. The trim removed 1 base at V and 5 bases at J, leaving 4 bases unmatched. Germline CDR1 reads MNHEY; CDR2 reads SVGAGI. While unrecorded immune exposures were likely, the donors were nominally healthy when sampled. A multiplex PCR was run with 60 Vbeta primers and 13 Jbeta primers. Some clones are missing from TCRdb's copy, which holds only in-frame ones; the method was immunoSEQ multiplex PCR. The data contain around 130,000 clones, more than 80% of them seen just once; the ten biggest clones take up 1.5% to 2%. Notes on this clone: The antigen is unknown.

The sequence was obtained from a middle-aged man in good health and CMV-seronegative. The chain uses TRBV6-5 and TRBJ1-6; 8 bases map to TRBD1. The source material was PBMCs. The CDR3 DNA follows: TGTGCCAGCAGTTACTGGACACAGGGGGATAATTCACCCCTCCACTTT. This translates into CASSYWTQGDNSPLHF.